These 32 T cell receptor beta chains originate from one sample sequenced in a study of cytomegalovirus exposure and HLA in healthy donors. The PCR ran on 60 Vbeta and 13 Jbeta primers. Profiling relied on immunoSEQ multiplex PCR, and the TCRdb table lists in-frame clones only, not all of them. The table includes hundreds of thousands of clones, around nine tenths detected once. Sequenced input: PBMCs. Receptors originate from a woman between 18 and 29 years old in good health and CMV-seronegative.

The chain links TRBV10-2 to TRBJ1-2, with D tentatively TRBD1 (5 bases). Germline CDR1 WSHSY, CDR2 SAAADI. The CDR3 sequence is 14 residues long. The ends were cut back, 1 base at V and 6 bases at J, with 12 bases in the middle. The CDR3 region has the DNA TGCGCCAGCAGTGAGTGGGGCAGCTTGAATGGCTACACCTTC. Its translation: CASSEWGSLNGYTF.

As concerns this clone: This specimen includes other DNA sequences encoding the same CDR3. The V and J genes are TRBV9 and TRBJ2-7; TRBD1 aligns across 8 bases. Losses at the gene ends were 0 bases for V and 4 bases for J; bases not matched to a gene: 3. The CDR3 runs to 14 residues. The germline CDR1 and CDR2 sequences are SGDLS and YYNGEE. CDR3: CASSVGQGAYEQYF. CDR3 nucleotides: TGTGCCAGCAGCGTAGGGCAGGGGGCTTACGAGCAGTACTTC.

This chain joins TRBV6-1 and TRBJ2-1; 12 bases line up with TRBD2. V was clipped by 3 bases and J by 4 bases; unmatched bases: 10. CDR3 length equals 18 residues. Germline V lookup: CDR1 MNHNS, CDR2 SASEGT. This chain's CDR3 is CASSDKPGTSGLYNEQFF. In DNA form, the CDR3 reads TGTGCCAGCAGTGACAAACCCGGGACTAGCGGGCTGTACAATGAGCAGTTCTTC.

A few counts support this clone. The J gene is TRBJ2-5, the V gene TRBV5-5; 10 positions agree with TRBD2. In germline, CDR1 is SGHKS, CDR2 YYEKEE (reference sequence). The V and J ends lost 0 bases and 4 bases, in that order; junction bases with no gene match: 3. The CDR3 is 15 amino acids. CDR3 sequence: CASSLGGLATETQYF. The CDR3 nucleotides read TGTGCCAGCAGCTTGGGGGGACTAGCGACAGAGACCCAGTACTTC.

The gene calls are TRBV19 and TRBJ1-5; 7 nucleotides line up with TRBD1. Germline lookup yields CDR1 LNHDA and CDR2 SQIVND (reference sequence). There are 16 residues in the CDR3. Trimming removed 6 bases from V and 9 bases from J; junction bases left unmatched: 17. The CDR3 protein is CASRDGLRAGGGPQHF. The CDR3 DNA reads as TGTGCCAGTAGGGACGGGCTTCGGGCAGGGGGTGGGCCCCAGCATTTT.

V and J are TRBV10-2 and TRBJ2-3; TRBD1 agrees at 9 bases. The CDR3 runs 14 residues. V lost 6 bases to trimming and J lost 6 bases; unmatched junction nucleotides: 7. Per germline, CDR1 WSHSY and CDR2 SAAADI. As DNA, the CDR3 is TGCGCCAGCAGAAGTCCTGACAGGGGGGATACGCAGTATTTT. Its translation: CASRSPDRGDTQYF.

The chain has TRBV7-2 and TRBJ2-7, with TRBD1 identical over 9 bases. CDR3 length: 19 amino acids. Germline V gene sequence: CDR1 SGHTA, CDR2 FQGNSA. Trimming removed 5 bases from V and 1 base from J; junction bases left unmatched: 18. CDR3 bases: TGTGCCAGCAGCCCGACTACAGGGGGCGTATCTCCTCGATCCTACGAGCAGTACTTC. Its translation: CASSPTTGGVSPRSYEQYF. The full variable domain, completed using reference TRBV7-2 and TRBJ2-7, is GAGVSQSPSNKVTEKGKDVELRCDPISGHTALYWYRQSLGQGLEFLIYFQGNSAPDKSGLPSDRFSAERTGGSVSTLTIQRTQQEDSAVYLCASSPTTGGVSPRSYEQYFGPGTRLTVT.

The rearrangement uses TRBV4-1 and TRBJ2-1; 9 nucleotides agree with TRBD2. Germline assignment: CDR1 MGHRA and CDR2 YSYEKL. V dropped 5 bases and J dropped 5; count of bases not matched to a gene: 10. The CDR3 loop spans 16 amino acids. CDR3 sequence: CASSSLLAGIDNEQFF. CDR3 bases: TGCGCCAGCAGCTCCCTTCTAGCGGGGATTGACAATGAGCAGTTCTTC.

The V and J genes are TRBV21-1 and TRBJ2-3; the listed D gene, TRBD1, was not tested against the DNA. TRBV21-1 is termed a pseudogene. The CDR3 consists of 23 residues. For the CDR3, the DNA is TGTGCCAGCAGCAAAGATGCTAGTGGAACCCGGGACAGTAAGCTGACTAGCACAGATACGCAGTATTTT. Its protein product is CASSKDASGTRDSKLTSTDTQYF.

The chain is built from TRBV13 and TRBJ2-5, with D maybe TRBD1 (6 bases). The CDR3 contains 14 residues. Trimming removed 2 bases from V and 1 base from J, with 8 bases in between. Germline CDR1 PRHDT, CDR2 FYEKMQ (reference sequence). DNA for the CDR3: TGTGCCAGCAGCTTATGGGACATCCAAGAGACCCAGTACTTC. Protein: CASSLWDIQETQYF.

This clone occurred a few times. V is TRBV19 and J is TRBJ1-1; D is perhaps TRBD1 (5 bases). CDR1 and CDR2 from the germline V gene are LNHDA and SQIVND (reference sequence). This CDR3 is 14 amino acids long. Trimming shortened V by 4 bases and J by 12 bases, and 21 bases separated the two germline ends. Written as DNA, the CDR3 is TGTGCCAGTAGTACCTACGGGACTCTAAAGACGACTTTCTTT. Amino acids: CASSTYGTLKTTFF.

The chain recombines TRBV5-1 with TRBJ2-2; D is undetermined. The germline CDR1 and CDR2 sequences are SGHRS and YFSETQ. The CDR3 contains 13 residues. Trimming cost V 4 bases and J 5 bases, with 9 bases left between them. CDR3 DNA: TGCGCCAGCAGCCGTCTGAGTACCGGGGAGCTGTTTTTT. It yields the protein CASSRLSTGELFF.

This clone has a single count. This chain uses TRBV9 with TRBJ2-3; weak D call: TRBD2 (6 bases). V lost 0 bases, J lost 4 bases, and 12 bases lay in between. Germline CDR1 reads SGDLS; CDR2 reads YYNGEE. The CDR3 extends over 15 amino acids. The CDR3 region is CASSVAGGSPDTQYF. The DNA of the CDR3 is TGTGCCAGCAGCGTAGCTGGGGGGAGTCCAGATACGCAGTATTTT.

The gene calls are TRBV6-5 and TRBJ2-7, with 9 bases that match TRBD1. CDR3 length: 14 amino acids. CDR1 MNHEY and CDR2 SVGAGI come from the germline V gene. J was trimmed by 3 bases and V by 5 bases; bases with no gene match: 5. The chain's CDR3 is CASSRGQGFYEQYF. The CDR3 DNA follows: TGTGCCAGCAGTCGGGGACAGGGTTTCTACGAGCAGTACTTC.

V and J are TRBV4-3 and TRBJ1-2, with 11 bases identical to TRBD1. This CDR3 is built from 18 residues. The germline CDR1 and CDR2 sequences are LGHNA and YSLEER. The V and J ends lost 4 bases and 7 bases, in that order; junction bases with no gene match: 17. CDR3 residues: CASSRAAGQGEGSGGYTF. CDR3 bases: TGCGCCAGCAGCCGAGCAGCGGGACAGGGGGAAGGGTCCGGTGGCTACACCTTC.

The DNA of the CDR3 is TGTGCCAGCAGCATGCAGGGGGGCGAGCAGTACTTC. Its translation is CASSMQGGEQYF. The rearrangement links TRBV7-3 to TRBJ2-7, with D possibly matching TRBD1 (7 bases). The V gene lost 5 bases and the J gene lost 6 bases, with 11 bases spanning the gap. The V gene's germline CDR1 is SGHTA and CDR2 FQGTGA. This CDR3 spans 12 amino acids.

This clone was found once. The chain combines TRBV7-9 with TRBJ2-1; TRBD2 matches 11 bases. Trimming at V came to 5 bases and at J to 1 base, leaving 4 bases not matched to a gene. Germline V gene lookup returns CDR1 SEHNR and CDR2 FQNEAQ (reference sequence). CDR3 size: 16 residues. CDR3 coding DNA: TGTGCCAGCAGCCCATCTAGCGGGGGGTCCTACAATGAGCAGTTCTTC. It codes for CASSPSSGGSYNEQFF.

The chain has TRBV6-5 and TRBJ2-5; 8 nucleotides line up with TRBD1. Matching the DNA end better, TRBJ2-7 makes the J call doubtful. CDR3 size: 13 residues. Per germline, CDR1 MNHEY and CDR2 SVGAGI. Here the CDR3 DNA reads TGTGCCAGCAGACGCACAGGGGGCTACGAGCAGTACTTC. Its protein is CASRRTGGYEQYF.

The chain has TRBV7-9 and TRBJ1-2, with D tentatively TRBD1 (5 bases). Germline loops: CDR1 SEHNR, CDR2 FQNEAQ (reference sequence). This CDR3 has 15 amino acids. The ends were cut back, 0 bases at V and 8 bases at J, with 16 bases in the middle. CDR3 bases: TGTGCCAGCAGCTTAGCTGTGGGGCCGCTCCGGGGCTACACCTTC. Translating it yields CASSLAVGPLRGYTF.

Of note for this clone: The germline gene is not matched at one end of the junction; a read error may be the cause. Within the sample, other DNA sequences also encode this same CDR3. This chain joins TRBV6-5 and TRBJ1-1; TRBD1 is a possible D gene (5 bases). CDR1 MNHEY and CDR2 SVGAGI come from the germline V gene. The CDR3 has 14 residues. The CDR3 bases are TGTGCCAGCAGTTACACGGGGGGGAACACTGAGGCTTTCTTT. It yields the protein CASSYTGGNTEAFF.

The rearrangement links TRBV18 to TRBJ2-5; D may be TRBD2 (5 bases). The germline V gene has CDR1 KGHSH and CDR2 LQKENI. The ends were cut back, 0 bases at V and 1 base at J, with 9 bases in the middle. The CDR3 has 15 amino acids. In DNA, the CDR3 is TGTGCCAGCTCACCACCTGCTAGCCGCCAAGAGACCCAGTACTTC. Translating gives CASSPPASRQETQYF.

V gene TRBV11-2 combines with J gene TRBJ2-2; 7 nucleotides match TRBD2. CDR1 is SGHAT and CDR2 is FQNNGV in the germline V gene. This CDR3 has 13 amino acids. The ends lost 1 base at V and 7 bases at J; junction bases unmatched: 0. The CDR3 sequence is CASSLGEGGELFF. DNA for the CDR3: TGTGCCAGCAGCTTAGGGGAGGGCGGGGAGCTGTTTTTT.

The V call is TRBV11-2, the J call TRBJ2-7; D possibly corresponds to TRBD1 (6 bases). The CDR3 spans 18 residues. V gave up 0 bases and J gave up 1 base, with 19 bases separating them. The germline V gene has CDR1 SGHAT and CDR2 FQNNGV. The CDR3 sequence: CASSLDLQAGVVSYEQYF. In DNA form, the CDR3 reads TGTGCCAGCAGCTTAGATTTACAGGCAGGGGTCGTTTCCTACGAGCAGTACTTC.

The J gene is TRBJ2-3, the V gene TRBV30, with 8 bases that match TRBD2. Germline trimming cut 4 bases from V and 2 bases from J; bases unmatched to any gene: 8. CDR3 length equals 15 residues. Germline V gene sequence: CDR1 GTSNPN, CDR2 SVGIG (reference sequence). Here the CDR3 DNA reads TGTGCCTGGAACCCGCGGGAGGCAAACACAGATACGCAGTATTTT. It specifies CAWNPREANTDTQYF.

CDR3 residues: CASSPFSGQNSGNTIYF. CDR3 DNA sequence: TGTGCCAGCAGCCCTTTTTCCGGACAGAACTCTGGAAACACCATATATTTT. The gene calls are TRBV11-3 and TRBJ1-3, with D possibly being TRBD1 (6 bases). Germline values: CDR1 SGHNT, CDR2 YENEEA. This CDR3 has 17 residues. Trimming pared 5 bases from V and 0 bases from J, leaving 17 bases between.

The J gene is TRBJ1-5, the V gene TRBV7-6, with 9 bases lining up with TRBD1. The CDR3 spans 16 residues. V trimming: 4 bases; J trimming: 9 bases; junction bases outside the gene matches: 13. Germline assignment: CDR1 SGHVS and CDR2 FNYEAQ. This CDR3 is CASSSLSRDRVAPQHF. The CDR3 DNA is TGTGCCAGCAGCTCTCTGTCCCGGGACAGGGTTGCGCCCCAGCATTTT. The complete variable domain, with remaining parts taken from reference TRBV7-6 and TRBJ1-5, reads GAGVSQSPRYKVTKRGQDVALRCDPISGHVSLYWYRQALGQGPEFLTYFNYEAQQDKSGLPNDRFSAERPEGSISTLTIQRTEQRDSAMYRCASSSLSRDRVAPQHFGDGTRLSIL.

The count of this clone is one. V usage is TRBV29-1 and J usage is TRBJ1-2; 7 bases are a match to TRBD1. Germline CDR1 SQVTM, CDR2 ANQGSEA. The CDR3 covers 11 residues. V shed 4 bases, J shed 6 bases, and the junction held 2 bases outside the gene matches. The CDR3 coding sequence is TGCAGCGTTGGACAGGGCAATGGCTACACCTTC. Translation gives CSVGQGNGYTF.

The sample holds a few counts of this clone. This chain joins TRBV5-1 and TRBJ1-6; D is unclear. Trimming shortened V by 0 bases and J by 7 bases, and 14 bases separated the two germline ends. CDR1 SGHRS and CDR2 YFSETQ come from the germline V gene. CDR3 length equals 16 residues. CDR3 DNA sequence: TGCGCCAGCAGCTTGGTTTTCCGTCGCGTCAATTCACCCCTCCACTTT. It yields the protein CASSLVFRRVNSPLHF.

The rearrangement links TRBV9 to TRBJ2-1, with 11 bases fitting TRBD2. J gave up 4 bases and V 3 bases, and 3 bases lay outside the gene matches. CDR3 length equals 15 residues. Per germline, CDR1 SGDLS and CDR2 YYNGEE. CDR3 sequence (DNA): TGTGCCAGCAGCGGGACTAGCGGGTTTTACAATGAGCAGTTCTTC. It is translated as CASSGTSGFYNEQFF.

The chain recombines TRBV14 with TRBJ2-2; D is perhaps TRBD1 (6 bases). The CDR3 contains 14 residues. Germline CDR1 and CDR2: SGHDN and FVKESK. The V end was cut by 6 bases, the J end by 6 bases, with 14 bases between. The CDR3 nucleotides read TGTGCCAGCAGAACAGGGTTGGCCCCCGGGGAGCTGTTTTTT. Residues: CASRTGLAPGELFF. The full variable domain, with the rest looked up from reference TRBV14 and TRBJ2-2, is EAGVTQFPSHSVIEKGQTVTLRCDPISGHDNLYWYRRVMGKEIKFLLHFVKESKQDESGMPNNRFLAERTGGTYSTLKVQPAELEDSGVYFCASRTGLAPGELFFGEGSRLTVL.

J is TRBJ2-2 and V is TRBV27; 7 bases line up with TRBD1. CDR1 MNHEY and CDR2 SMNVEV come from the germline V gene (reference sequence). The CDR3 is made up of 16 amino acids. V lost 5 bases to trimming and J lost 6 bases; unmatched junction nucleotides: 12. For the CDR3, the DNA is TGTGCCAGCAGTGGCGAGGGGGCGCGATATCCCGGGGAGCTGTTTTTT. Translation: CASSGEGARYPGELFF.

The V gene is TRBV10-3, the J gene TRBJ1-5; a weak D match, TRBD1 (5 bases). The CDR3 runs 18 residues. Germline assignment: CDR1 ENHRY and CDR2 SYGVKD. Trimming removed 2 bases from V and 2 bases from J, with 19 bases in between. CDR3 DNA sequence: TGTGCCATCAGTGAGCCCCACGGAGGGGTGAGTGGCAATCAGCCCCAGCATTTT. This encodes CAISEPHGGVSGNQPQHF.